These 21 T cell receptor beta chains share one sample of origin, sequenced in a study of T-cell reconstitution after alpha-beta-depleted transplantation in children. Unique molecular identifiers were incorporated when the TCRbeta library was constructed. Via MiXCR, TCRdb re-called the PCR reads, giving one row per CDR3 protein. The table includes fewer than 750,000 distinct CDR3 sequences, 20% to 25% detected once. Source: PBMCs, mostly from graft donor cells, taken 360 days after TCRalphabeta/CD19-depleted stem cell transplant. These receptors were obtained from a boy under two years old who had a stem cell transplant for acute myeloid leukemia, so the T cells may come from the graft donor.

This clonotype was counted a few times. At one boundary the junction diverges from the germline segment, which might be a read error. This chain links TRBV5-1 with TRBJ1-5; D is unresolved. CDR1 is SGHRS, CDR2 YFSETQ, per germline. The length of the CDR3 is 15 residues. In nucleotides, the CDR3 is TGCGCCAGCAGATTGGACGTCTTCTCTAATCAGCCCCAGCATTTT. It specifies CASRLDVFSNQPQHF.

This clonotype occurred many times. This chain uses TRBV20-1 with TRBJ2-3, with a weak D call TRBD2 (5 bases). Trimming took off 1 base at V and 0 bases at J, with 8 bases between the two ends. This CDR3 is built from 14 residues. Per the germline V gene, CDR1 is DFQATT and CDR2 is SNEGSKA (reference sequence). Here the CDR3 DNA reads TGCAGTGCTAGAGGCGGGTTAAGCACAGATACGCAGTATTTT. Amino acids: CSARGGLSTDTQYF.

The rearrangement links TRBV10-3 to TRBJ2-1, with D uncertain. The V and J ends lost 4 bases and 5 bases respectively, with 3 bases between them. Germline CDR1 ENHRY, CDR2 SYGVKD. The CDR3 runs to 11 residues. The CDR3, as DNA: TGTGCCATCAGTGGAAACAATGAGCAGTTCTTC. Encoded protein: CAISGNNEQFF.

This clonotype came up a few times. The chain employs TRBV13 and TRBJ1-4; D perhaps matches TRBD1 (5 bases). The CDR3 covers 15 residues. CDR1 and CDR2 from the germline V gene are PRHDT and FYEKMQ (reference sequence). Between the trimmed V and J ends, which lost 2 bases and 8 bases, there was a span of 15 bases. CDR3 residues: CASSLRGLVGEKLFF. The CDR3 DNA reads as TGTGCCAGCAGCTTAAGGGGACTTGTCGGGGAAAAACTGTTTTTT.

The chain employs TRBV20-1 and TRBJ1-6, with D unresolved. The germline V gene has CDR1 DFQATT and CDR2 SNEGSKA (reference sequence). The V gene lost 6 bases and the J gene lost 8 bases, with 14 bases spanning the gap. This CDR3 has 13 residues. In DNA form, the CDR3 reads TGCAGTGCCCCTAGACAAGAAGATTCACCCCTCCACTTT. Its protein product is CSAPRQEDSPLHF.

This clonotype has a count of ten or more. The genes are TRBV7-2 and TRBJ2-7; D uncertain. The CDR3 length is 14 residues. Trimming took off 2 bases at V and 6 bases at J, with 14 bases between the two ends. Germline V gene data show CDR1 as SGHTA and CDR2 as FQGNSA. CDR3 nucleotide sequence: TGTGCCAGCAGCTTAAGGGCCGCCAGTCGCGAGCAGTACTTC. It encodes CASSLRAASREQYF.

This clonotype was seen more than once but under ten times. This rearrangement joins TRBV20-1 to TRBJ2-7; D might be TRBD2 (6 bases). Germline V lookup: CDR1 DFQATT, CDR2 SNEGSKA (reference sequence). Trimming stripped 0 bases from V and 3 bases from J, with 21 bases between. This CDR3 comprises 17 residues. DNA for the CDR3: TGCAGTGCTAGAGATAGCGGAGAGTATGGGACTTACTACGAGCAGTACGTC. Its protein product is CSARDSGEYGTYYEQYV.

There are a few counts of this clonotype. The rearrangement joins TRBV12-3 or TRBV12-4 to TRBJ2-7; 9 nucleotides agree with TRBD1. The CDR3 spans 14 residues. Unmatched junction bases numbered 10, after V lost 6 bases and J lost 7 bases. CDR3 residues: CASSQTGGRGEQYF. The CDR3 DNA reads TGTGCCAGCAGCCAGACAGGGGGTCGGGGGGAGCAGTACTTC.

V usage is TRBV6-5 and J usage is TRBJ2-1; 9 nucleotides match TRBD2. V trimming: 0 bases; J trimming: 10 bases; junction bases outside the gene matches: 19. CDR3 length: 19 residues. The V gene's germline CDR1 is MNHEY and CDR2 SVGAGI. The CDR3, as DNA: TGTGCCAGCAGTTACTCGCTCCTGGGAGCGGGGGGCCTTCGGGCGGAGCAGTTCTTC. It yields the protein CASSYSLLGAGGLRAEQFF.

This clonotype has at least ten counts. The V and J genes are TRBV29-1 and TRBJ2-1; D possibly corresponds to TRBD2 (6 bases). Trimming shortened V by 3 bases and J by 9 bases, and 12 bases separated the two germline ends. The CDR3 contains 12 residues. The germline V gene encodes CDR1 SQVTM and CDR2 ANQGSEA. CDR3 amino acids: CSVERGSSEQFF. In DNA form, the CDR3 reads TGCAGCGTTGAGCGGGGTTCGAGTGAGCAGTTCTTC.

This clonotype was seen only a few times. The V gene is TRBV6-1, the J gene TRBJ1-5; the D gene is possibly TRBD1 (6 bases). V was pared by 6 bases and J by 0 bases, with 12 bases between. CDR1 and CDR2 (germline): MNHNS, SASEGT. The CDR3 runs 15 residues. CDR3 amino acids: CASSQGKDSNQPQHF. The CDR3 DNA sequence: TGTGCCAGCAGCCAGGGGAAAGATAGCAATCAGCCCCAGCATTTT.

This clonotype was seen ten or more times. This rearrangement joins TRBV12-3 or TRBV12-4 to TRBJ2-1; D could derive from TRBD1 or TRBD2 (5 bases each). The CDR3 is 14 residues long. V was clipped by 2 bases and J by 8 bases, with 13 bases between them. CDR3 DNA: TGTGCCAGCAGTTTATGGGGGTCGGGCCATGAGCAGTTCTTC. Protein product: CASSLWGSGHEQFF.

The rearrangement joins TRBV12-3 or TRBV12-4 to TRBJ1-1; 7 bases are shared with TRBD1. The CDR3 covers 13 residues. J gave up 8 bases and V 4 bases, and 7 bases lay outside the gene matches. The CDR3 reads CASSSTTGAEAFF. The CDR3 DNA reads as TGTGCCAGCAGTTCAACCACAGGGGCGGAAGCTTTCTTT.

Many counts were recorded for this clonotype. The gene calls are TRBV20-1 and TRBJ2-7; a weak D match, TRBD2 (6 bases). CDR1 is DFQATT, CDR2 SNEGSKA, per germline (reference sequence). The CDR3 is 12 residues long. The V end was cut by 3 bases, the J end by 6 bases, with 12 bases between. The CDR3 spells CSARARGSEQYV. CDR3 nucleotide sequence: TGCAGTGCTAGGGCGCGGGGCAGCGAGCAGTACGTC.

The CDR3 bases are TGTGCCAGCAGCTTAGGACAGGACGGTGAGCAGTTCTTC. This codes for CASSLGQDGEQFF. The rearrangement joins TRBV7-6 to TRBJ2-1, with a tentative D call TRBD1 (6 bases). The CDR3 is 13 amino acids. Germline CDR1 and CDR2: SGHVS and FNYEAQ. V dropped 1 base and J dropped 9 bases, with 10 bases sitting between them.

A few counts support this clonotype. The chain's CDR3 is CATRKTGVYGYTF. In DNA form, the CDR3 reads TGTGCCACGCGAAAGACAGGGGTCTATGGCTACACCTTC. The J gene is TRBJ1-2, the V gene TRBV15; 8 nucleotides match TRBD1. V lost 9 bases, J lost 4 bases, and 7 bases stayed unmatched. Per germline, CDR1 LNHNV and CDR2 YYDKDF (reference sequence). This CDR3 region has 13 residues.

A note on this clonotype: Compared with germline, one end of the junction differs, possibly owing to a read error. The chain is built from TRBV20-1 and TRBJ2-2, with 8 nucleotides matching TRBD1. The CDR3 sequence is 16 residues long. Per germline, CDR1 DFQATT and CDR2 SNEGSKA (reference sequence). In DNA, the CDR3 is TGCAGTGCTGGAGACAGGGGACAAGTGAACACCGGGGAGCTGTTTTTT. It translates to CSAGDRGQVNTGELFF.

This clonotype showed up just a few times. The CDR3 bases are TGCAGCGTTTACGGGGTTTCCTACGAGCAGTACTTC. It codes for CSVYGVSYEQYF. V usage is TRBV29-1 and J usage is TRBJ2-7; TRBD2 is a possible D gene (5 bases). Germline-derived CDR1 and CDR2 are SQVTM and ANQGSEA. Trimming took 5 bases from V and 1 from J, leaving 9 bases between them. This CDR3 region has 12 residues.

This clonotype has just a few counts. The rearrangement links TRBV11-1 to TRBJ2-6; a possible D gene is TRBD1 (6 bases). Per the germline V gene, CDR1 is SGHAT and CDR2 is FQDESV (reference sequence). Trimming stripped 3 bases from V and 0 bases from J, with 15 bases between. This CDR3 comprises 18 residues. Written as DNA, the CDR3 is TGTGCCAGCAGCTTGCTAGGAGGACAGACCTCTGGGGCCAACGTCCTGACTTTC. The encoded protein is CASSLLGGQTSGANVLTF.

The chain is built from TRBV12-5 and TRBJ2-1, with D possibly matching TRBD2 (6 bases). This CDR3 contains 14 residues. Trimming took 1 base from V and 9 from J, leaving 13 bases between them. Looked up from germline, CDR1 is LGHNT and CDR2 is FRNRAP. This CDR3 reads CASGLAGVKTEQFF. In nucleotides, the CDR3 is TGTGCTAGTGGTTTGGCGGGAGTCAAGACTGAGCAGTTCTTC.

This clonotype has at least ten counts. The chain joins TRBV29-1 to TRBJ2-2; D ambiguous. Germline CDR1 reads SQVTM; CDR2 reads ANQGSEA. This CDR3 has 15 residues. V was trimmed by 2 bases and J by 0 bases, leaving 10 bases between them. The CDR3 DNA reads TGCAGCGTTGAACTGGACGGAGCGAACACCGGGGAGCTGTTTTTT. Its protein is CSVELDGANTGELFF.